These T cell receptor beta chains were read from a single sample in a study of chemoradiotherapy in HPV16-positive cancers. Produced via immunoSEQ multiplex PCR; TCRdb's table is partial and in-frame only. Of 25,000 to 40,000 clones listed, about 87% were seen once; the top ten hold about 5.1%. This sample comprised blood, obtained from a patient who underwent chemoradiotherapy. All receptors come from a human donor with HPV-associated anogenital cancer. Each CDR3 is given with its conserved first and last residue. A D gene is named only where the DNA matches it firmly. The listing skips clone size in some rows; elsewhere it reads once, few, many or a size class.

d_call	j_call	clone_size	v_call	cdr3_length	cdr3_aa	cdr3_nt
TRBD1	TRBJ2-3	.	TRBV5-1	16	CASSGGSGQGLNTQYF	TGCGCCAGCAGCGGAGGGTCGGGACAGGGGTTAAATACGCAGTATTTT
TRBD2	TRBJ2-7	.	TRBV27	12	CASSTSGGEQYF	TGTGCCAGCAGTACTAGCGGGGGCGAGCAGTACTTC
TRBD2	TRBJ2-3	.	TRBV4-1	15	CASSSAGMGTDTQYF	TGCGCCAGCAGCTCAGCGGGGATGGGCACAGATACGCAGTATTTT
TRBD1	TRBJ2-5	few	TRBV19	18	CASSNEFTGDLAEETQYF	TGTGCCAGTAGTAACGAATTCACAGGGGATCTGGCCGAAGAGACCCAGTACTTC
TRBD1	TRBJ1-1	.	TRBV7-3	13	CASRATGITEAFF	TGTGCCAGCAGAGCGACAGGGATTACTGAAGCTTTCTTT
TRBD2	TRBJ2-5	.	TRBV4-1	15	CASSQDGLAGETQYF	TGCGCCAGCAGCCAAGATGGACTAGCGGGGGAGACCCAGTACTTC
.	TRBJ1-1	few	TRBV27	15	CASSSYGGMNTEAFF	TGTGCCAGCAGTTCCTACGGTGGGATGAACACTGAAGCTTTCTTT
.	TRBJ1-2	.	TRBV4-1	15	CASSPRDGNNYGYTF	TGCGCCAGCAGCCCCCGGGACGGCAATAACTATGGCTACACCTTC
.	TRBJ2-7	.	TRBV7-6	16	CASSALTRDTSYEQYF	TGTGCCAGCAGCGCCCTAACCCGGGACACCTCCTACGAGCAGTACTTC
.	TRBJ1-5	.	TRBV5-1	14	CASSLGGVEQPQHF	TGCGCCAGCAGCTTGGGTGGGGTCGAGCAGCCCCAGCATTTT
.	TRBJ1-3	.	TRBV30	14	CAWRLRERGNTIYF	TGTGCCTGGCGCCTCCGGGAGAGAGGAAACACCATATATTTT
.	TRBJ2-2	.	TRBV11-2	14	CASSLDPSGGELFF	TGTGCCAGCAGCTTAGATCCGAGCGGGGGGGAGCTGTTTTTT
TRBD2	TRBJ2-6	.	TRBV6-6	16	CASSCPGGSGANVLTF	TGTGCCAGCAGTTGCCCGGGGGGCTCTGGGGCCAACGTCCTGACTTTC
.	TRBJ2-2	.	TRBV5-1	17	CASSLVWEEGHPGELFF	TGCGCCAGCAGCTTGGTATGGGAGGAGGGGCACCCCGGGGAGCTGTTTTTT
TRBD2	TRBJ2-2	few	TRBV10-1	14	CASSVAGFTGELFF	TGCGCCAGCAGCGTAGCGGGGTTCACCGGGGAGCTGTTTTTT
TRBD2	TRBJ2-7	.	TRBV19	14	CASSITSGLYEQYF	TGTGCCAGTAGTATCACTAGCGGGCTGTACGAGCAGTACTTC
.	TRBJ2-1	.	TRBV28	16	CASSFPSGGIIHEQFF	TGTGCCAGCAGTTTCCCCAGCGGCGGGATAATCCATGAGCAGTTCTTC
TRBD1	TRBJ2-2	.	TRBV13	17	CASSLGAGTANTGELFF	TGTGCCAGCAGCTTAGGAGCCGGGACAGCGAACACCGGGGAGCTGTTTTTT
.	TRBJ1-2	.	TRBV29-1	11	CSVRDWDGYTF	TGCAGCGTTCGGGACTGGGATGGCTACACCTTC
.	TRBJ2-1	.	TRBV6-5	13	CASSYGPFYEQFF	TGTGCCAGCAGTTACGGCCCCTTCTATGAGCAGTTCTTC
TRBD1	TRBJ2-7	.	TRBV6-1	16	CASSAGGQGSSYEQYF	TGTGCCAGCAGTGCCGGAGGACAGGGGAGCTCCTACGAGCAGTACTTC
.	TRBJ1-6	.	TRBV4-1	16	CASSPGLPGPYSPLHF	TGCGCCAGCAGCCCGGGACTTCCAGGGCCCTATTCACCCCTCCACTTT
TRBD1	TRBJ1-1	.	TRBV6-5	13	CASTYRGGAEAFF	TGTGCCAGCACCTACAGGGGGGGCGCTGAAGCTTTCTTT
TRBD1	TRBJ2-1	.	TRBV5-6	17	CASSLEAGGATYNEQFF	TGTGCCAGCAGCTTAGAAGCAGGGGGCGCGACCTACAATGAGCAGTTCTTC
.	TRBJ1-4	.	TRBV5-6	12	CASSLEGAKLFF	TGTGCCAGCAGCTTGGAAGGGGCAAAACTGTTTTTT
.	TRBJ1-1	once	TRBV19	12	CASSRRQTEAFF	TGTGCCAGTAGTAGGAGACAGACTGAAGCTTTCTTT
.	TRBJ2-1	.	TRBV19	16	CASRWGGRSSYNEQFF	TGTGCCAGTAGATGGGGCGGCAGGAGCTCCTACAATGAGCAGTTCTTC
.	TRBJ1-2	.	TRBV21-1	15	CASSKDNPTGYGYTF	TGTGCCAGCAGCAAAGATAACCCGACCGGCTATGGCTACACCTTC
.	TRBJ2-2	.	TRBV28	12	CASTGGAGELFF	TGTGCCAGCACAGGGGGGGCCGGGGAGCTGTTTTTT
.	TRBJ1-1	.	TRBV4-1	16	CASSLDWAAGNTEAFF	TGCGCCAGCAGCCTAGATTGGGCGGCGGGGAACACTGAAGCTTTCTTT
TRBD2	TRBJ2-3	once	TRBV30	14	CAWSRAGGADTQYF	TGTGCCTGGAGTCGAGCGGGAGGGGCCGATACGCAGTATTTT
.	TRBJ2-7	.	TRBV6-1	12	CASSIGVAEQYF	TGTGCCAGCAGTATAGGGGTGGCCGAGCAGTACTTC
TRBD2	TRBJ2-2	.	TRBV5-4	15	CASRPGEGFTGELFF	TGTGCCAGCAGACCGGGGGAGGGTTTCACCGGGGAGCTGTTTTTT
.	TRBJ2-5	.	TRBV9	12	CASSVEEETQYF	TGTGCCAGCAGCGTAGAGGAAGAGACCCAGTACTTC
.	TRBJ2-7	.	TRBV5-1	14	CASSLDRAFYEQYF	TGCGCCAGCAGCTTGGACAGGGCTTTCTACGAGCAGTACTTC
TRBD1	TRBJ2-1	.	TRBV2	14	CASRWGQGYNEQFF	TGTGCCAGCAGGTGGGGACAGGGGTACAATGAGCAGTTCTTC
.	TRBJ2-7	once	TRBV5-1	14	CASSLRQGGYEQYF	TGCGCCAGCAGCTTGAGGCAGGGCGGCTACGAGCAGTACTTC
TRBD1	TRBJ1-6	.	TRBV19	16	CASSIRARQGNSPLHF	TGTGCCAGTAGTATCCGTGCGAGACAGGGTAATTCACCCCTCCACTTT
TRBD2	TRBJ2-1	.	TRBV7-6	16	CASSSPWGGRRHEQFF	TGTGCCAGCAGCTCCCCTTGGGGCGGGAGGAGGCATGAGCAGTTCTTC
.	TRBJ1-2	few	TRBV5-1	13	CASSPSAPYGYTF	TGCGCCAGCAGCCCATCAGCGCCATATGGCTACACCTTC
.	TRBJ1-3	.	TRBV28	12	CASRNAGNTIYF	TGTGCCAGCCGAAACGCTGGAAACACCATATATTTT
.	TRBJ1-5	.	TRBV30	13	CAWSVQLGQPQHF	TGTGCCTGGAGTGTACAGTTAGGTCAGCCCCAGCATTTT
TRBD2	TRBJ2-3	.	TRBV28	15	CASSGRTRGTDTQYF	TGTGCCAGCAGTGGCCGGACTAGAGGAACAGATACGCAGTATTTT
.	TRBJ1-3	.	TRBV9	14	CASNLMGRGDTIYF	TGTGCCAGCAACCTCATGGGCAGGGGAGACACCATATATTTT
.	TRBJ2-7	.	TRBV18	14	CASSPGASAVQQYF	TGTGCCAGCTCACCAGGAGCTTCGGCGGTCCAGCAGTACTTC
.	TRBJ1-2	.	TRBV7-8	15	CASSFRQKRDYGYTF	TGTGCCAGCAGCTTTAGACAGAAGAGGGACTATGGCTACACCTTC
.	TRBJ1-6	once	TRBV5-1	16	CASSWGQGGSGSPLHF	TGCGCCAGCAGCTGGGGACAAGGTGGGAGCGGTTCACCCCTCCACTTT
TRBD1	TRBJ1-2	.	TRBV5-1	13	CASSRDSNYGYTF	TGCGCCAGCAGCCGGGACAGTAACTATGGCTACACCTTC
.	TRBJ1-3	.	TRBV5-4	15	CASSLAGGSGNTIYF	TGTGCCAGCAGCTTGGCCGGGGGTTCTGGAAACACCATATATTTT
TRBD2	TRBJ2-7	.	TRBV28	16	CASSSLTSGFAYEQYF	TGTGCCAGCAGTTCCCTGACTAGCGGGTTCGCCTACGAGCAGTACTTC
.	TRBJ2-7	.	TRBV11-2	13	CASSFTTSYEQYF	TGTGCCAGCAGCTTCACGACTAGTTACGAGCAGTACTTC
TRBD2	TRBJ2-1	.	TRBV7-2	17	CASRGSRLAGFLNEQFF	TGTGCCAGCAGAGGATCTCGACTAGCGGGCTTTCTCAATGAGCAGTTCTTC